This T cell receptor (beta chain) derives from a study of human T cells and chemical hapten exposure (dated by TCRdb to 2020 to 2022). Looking at the study overall: The libraries were sequenced as a pool, and the TCR yield per sample differed mostly because of small variations in library volumes within the pool. This study followed changes in the peripheral blood TCR repertoire in vivo during primary and secondary sensitization of alopecia patients to the hapten diphenylcyclopropenone (DPC). From each blood RNA sample, both TCR alpha and TCR beta chains were sequenced.

In regard to this clonotype: It has no known antigen specificity. No much larger clone is present one base from it, and per-base qualities are unavailable.

The library was made by 5' RACE. TCRdb shows the sequencer as Illumina MiSeq. During library preparation, unique molecular identifiers were attached to individual cDNA molecules so that TCRs could be counted in a quantitative, reproducible way. Per the original workflow: A median of around 96,000 TCRs per sample was observed, with a range of roughly 20,000 to 750,000. The Decombinator software suite was used to annotate V, J and CDR3 in the TCR reads. For PS versus PT1 abundance plots, all samples were subsampled to the same number of TCRs (28,000). TCRs were defined as expanded if absent before sensitization and observed at least eight times at the 2-week time point. In TCRdb, the public reads were trimmed at Q25 with fastp and aligned with MiXCR, with productive beta chains retained. Each entry is one CDR3 protein sequence, shown with its most common DNA and genes. These V and J calls derive from TCRdb rather than the authors' analysis. The sample table shows around 80,000 distinct CDR3 sequences, and around 15% are seen once. Over 6.5% of the sample is held by the ten biggest clonotypes.

CDR1 is given as SGHRS and CDR2 as YFSETQ, both from the germline V gene. The trim is 4 bases for V and 3 bases for J, with a gap of 5 bases between the germline ends. From the cysteine through the phenylalanine, the CDR3 covers 12 amino acids. The sequence is cut down to CDR3 DNA, 36 bases in frame from base 1. Total RNA was extracted from unfractionated whole blood that had been collected in Tempus Blood RNA tubes. About 5 healthy volunteers served as TCR sequencing controls and were bled at day 0, 2 weeks and 6 weeks. The investigation overall reported the following: After repeated subsampling, changes were observed in the strength of the expansion versus patch-test correlation and in the threshold at which the correlation became significant. The number of TCRs above 1 in 1000 frequency did not change with DPC sensitization; there was no evidence of global repertoire structure alterations.

The chain links TRBV5-1 with TRBJ2-1; no confident D gene assignment can be made. The clonotype was recovered from a female donor in good health. The CDR3 corresponds to CASSRDYNEQFF. The sequence in DNA is TGCGCCAGCAGCAGGGACTACAATGAGCAGTTCTTC. With all but the CDR3 taken from the reference TRBV5-1 and TRBJ2-1 genes, the full variable domain is: KAGVTQTPRYLIKTRGQQVTLSCSPISGHRSVSWYQQTPGQGLQFLFEYFSETQRNKGNFPGRFSGRQFSNSRSEMNVSTLELGDSALYLCASSRDYNEQFFGPGTRLTVL.